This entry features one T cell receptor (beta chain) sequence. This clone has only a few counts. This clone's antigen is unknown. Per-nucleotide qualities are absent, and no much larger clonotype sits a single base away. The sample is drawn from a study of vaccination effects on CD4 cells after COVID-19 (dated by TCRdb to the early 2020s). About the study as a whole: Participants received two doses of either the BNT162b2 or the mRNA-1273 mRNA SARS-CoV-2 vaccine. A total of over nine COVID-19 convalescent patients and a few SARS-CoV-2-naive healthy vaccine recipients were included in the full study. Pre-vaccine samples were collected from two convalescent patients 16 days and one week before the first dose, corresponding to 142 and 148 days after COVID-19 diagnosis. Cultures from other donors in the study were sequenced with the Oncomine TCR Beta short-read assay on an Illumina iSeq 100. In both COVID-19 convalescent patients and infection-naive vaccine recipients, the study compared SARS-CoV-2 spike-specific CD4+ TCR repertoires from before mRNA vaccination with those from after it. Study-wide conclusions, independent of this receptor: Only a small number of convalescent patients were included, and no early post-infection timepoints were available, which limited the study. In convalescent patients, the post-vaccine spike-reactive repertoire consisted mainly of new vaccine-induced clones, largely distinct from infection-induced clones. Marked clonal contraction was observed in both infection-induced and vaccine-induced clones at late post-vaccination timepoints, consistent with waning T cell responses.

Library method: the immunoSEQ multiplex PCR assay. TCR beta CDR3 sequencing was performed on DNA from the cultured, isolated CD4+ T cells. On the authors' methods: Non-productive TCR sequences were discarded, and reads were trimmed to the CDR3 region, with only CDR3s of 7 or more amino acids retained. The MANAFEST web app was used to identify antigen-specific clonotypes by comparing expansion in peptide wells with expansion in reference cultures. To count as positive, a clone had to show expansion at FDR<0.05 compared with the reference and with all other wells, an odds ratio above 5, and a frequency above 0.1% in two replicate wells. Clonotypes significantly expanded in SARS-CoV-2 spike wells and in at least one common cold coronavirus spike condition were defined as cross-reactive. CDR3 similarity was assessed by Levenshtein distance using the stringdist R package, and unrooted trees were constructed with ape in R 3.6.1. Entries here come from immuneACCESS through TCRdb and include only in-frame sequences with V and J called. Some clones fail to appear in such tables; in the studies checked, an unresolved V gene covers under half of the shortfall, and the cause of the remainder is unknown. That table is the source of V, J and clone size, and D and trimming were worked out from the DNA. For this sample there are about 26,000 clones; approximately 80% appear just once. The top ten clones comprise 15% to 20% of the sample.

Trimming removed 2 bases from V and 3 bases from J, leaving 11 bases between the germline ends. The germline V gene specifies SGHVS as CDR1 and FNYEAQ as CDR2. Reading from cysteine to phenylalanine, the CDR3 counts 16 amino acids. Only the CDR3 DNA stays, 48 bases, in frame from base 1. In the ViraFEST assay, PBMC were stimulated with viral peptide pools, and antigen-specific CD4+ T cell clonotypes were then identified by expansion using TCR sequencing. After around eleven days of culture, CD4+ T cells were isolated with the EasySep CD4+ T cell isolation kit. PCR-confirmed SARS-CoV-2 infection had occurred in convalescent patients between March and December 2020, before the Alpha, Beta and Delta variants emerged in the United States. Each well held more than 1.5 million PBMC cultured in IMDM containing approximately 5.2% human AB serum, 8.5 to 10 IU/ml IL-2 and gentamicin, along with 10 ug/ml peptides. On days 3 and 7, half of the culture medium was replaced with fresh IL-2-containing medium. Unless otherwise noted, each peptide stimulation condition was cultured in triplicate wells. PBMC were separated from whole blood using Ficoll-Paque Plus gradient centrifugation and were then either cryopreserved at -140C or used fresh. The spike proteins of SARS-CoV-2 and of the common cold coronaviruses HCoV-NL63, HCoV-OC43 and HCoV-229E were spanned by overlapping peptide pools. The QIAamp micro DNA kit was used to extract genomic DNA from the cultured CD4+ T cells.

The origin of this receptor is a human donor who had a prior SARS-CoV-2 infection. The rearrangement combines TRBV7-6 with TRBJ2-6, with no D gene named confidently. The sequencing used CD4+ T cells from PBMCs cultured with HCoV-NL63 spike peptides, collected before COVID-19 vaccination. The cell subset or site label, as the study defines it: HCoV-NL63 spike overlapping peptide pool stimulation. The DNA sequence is TGTGCCAGCAGCTTATTTCACGGGCTTGGGGCCAACGTCCTGACTTTC. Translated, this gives CASSLFHGLGANVLTF.